The subject of this entry is one T cell receptor beta chain. Antigen specificity is unknown. This record belongs to a study of somatic mutations in cytotoxic T cells in rheumatoid arthritis. Study summary: Selected T-cell populations stained with V beta antibodies were isolated by flow sorting to nearly 100% purity; these included V beta1+ cells subjected to TCRB sequencing. Study observations and caveats: Some patients, about an eighth of the 65, had a largest CD8+ clone that exceeded 20% of CD8+ cells.

The repertoire was sequenced with immunoSEQ multiplex PCR; TCRdb's copy has only in-frame clones and lacks some. The table records 30,000 to 45,000 clones, 84% of them present only once. The V end was cut by 1 base, the J end by 2 bases, with 21 bases between. The length of the CDR3 is 18 residues. In germline, CDR1 is SQVTM, CDR2 ANQGSEA. Magnetic beads with positive selection isolated CD4+ and CD8+ fractions, whose purity was verified by flow cytometry. V is TRBV29-1 and J is TRBJ1-3, with a tentative D call TRBD1 (5 bases). The TCR sequence derives from a man aged 35 to 55 in good health. The sequencing sample was made of CD8+ T cells sorted from blood. CDR3 region: CSVEAGGGTREPGNTIYF. In nucleotides, the CDR3 is TGCAGCGTTGAAGCTGGTGGGGGGACCCGCGAGCCTGGAAACACCATATATTTT.